This T cell receptor (beta chain) is drawn from a study of blood T cell repertoires in COVID-19. Overall study: Some COVID-19 samples were acute and others convalescent; all came from the United States, Italy and Spain.

Clones were sequenced by immunoSEQ multiplex PCR, and TCRdb holds only the in-frame ones, with some missing. The sample has around 150,000 clones, 80% seen once. Per germline, CDR1 SEHNR and CDR2 FQNEAQ (reference sequence). The CDR3 length is 17 residues. Trimming cost V 5 bases and J 4 bases; bases outside gene matches: 11. This study enrolled people aged about 18 to 90 from roughly 24 US geographic areas. Sequenced: PBMCs or T cells enriched from blood (not recorded which). This clonotype was sampled from a middle-aged man who had recovered from COVID-19. This chain connects TRBV7-9 to TRBJ1-6; TRBD1 agrees at 7 bases. CDR3 amino acids: CASSAGQPPTYNSPLHF. Written as DNA, the CDR3 is TGTGCCAGCAGCGCGGGACAGCCGCCGACTTATAATTCACCCCTCCACTTT.